This T cell receptor beta chain is drawn from a study of post-analysis software for immune sequencing data. Overall study: The courses of disease that were included comprised relapsing-remitting, secondary progressive and progressive-relapsing multiple sclerosis.

As to this clonotype: As yet, its antigen is unknown.

Study outcomes and limitations: With F measure, samples from one preparation batch clustered together strongly. TRBV5-6, TRBV5-1 and TRBV20-1 were among a handful of TRBV segments more frequent in patients than controls. Multiple sclerosis was associated with a significant reduction in normalized Chao1 diversity relative to controls.

Germline V gives CDR1 MNHEY, CDR2 SMNVEV (reference sequence). This CDR3 has 13 residues. Trimming removed 3 bases from V and 6 bases from J; junction bases left unmatched: 5. The library was made from cDNA and included unique molecular identifiers. T cells numbering about 0.9 to 11 million yielded roughly 500,000 cDNA molecules. TCRdb re-derived calls from the PCR reads in MiXCR, one entry per CDR3 protein. The sample has about 820,000 distinct CDR3 sequences, around 50% seen once. The TCR originated in a girl aged 10-17 years with multiple sclerosis. Material for sequencing was blood. V usage is TRBV27 and J usage is TRBJ2-7; TRBD2 matches 7 bases. For the CDR3, the DNA is TGTGCCAGCAGTTTCGGCGGGAGTGGCGAGCAGTACTTC. Its translation is CASSFGGSGEQYF.